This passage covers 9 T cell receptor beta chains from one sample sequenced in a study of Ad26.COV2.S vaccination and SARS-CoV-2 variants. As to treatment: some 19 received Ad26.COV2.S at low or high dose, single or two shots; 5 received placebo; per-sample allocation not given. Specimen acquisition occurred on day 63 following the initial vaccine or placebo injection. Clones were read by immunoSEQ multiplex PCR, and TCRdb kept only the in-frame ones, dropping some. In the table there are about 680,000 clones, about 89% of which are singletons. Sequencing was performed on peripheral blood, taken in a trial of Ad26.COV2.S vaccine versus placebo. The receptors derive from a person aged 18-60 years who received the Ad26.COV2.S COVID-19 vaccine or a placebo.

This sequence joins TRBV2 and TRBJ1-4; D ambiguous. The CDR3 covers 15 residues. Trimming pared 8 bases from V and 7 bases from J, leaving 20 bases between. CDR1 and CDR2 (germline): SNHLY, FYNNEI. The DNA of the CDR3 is TGTGCCAGCTCGACGGCGGGTCTGCCTCGTGAAAAACTGTTTTTT. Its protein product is CASSTAGLPREKLFF.

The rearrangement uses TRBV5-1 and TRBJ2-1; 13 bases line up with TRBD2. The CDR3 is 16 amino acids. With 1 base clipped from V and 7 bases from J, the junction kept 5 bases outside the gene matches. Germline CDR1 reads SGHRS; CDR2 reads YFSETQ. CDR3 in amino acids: CASSLLGTSGKNEQFF. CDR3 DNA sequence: TGCGCCAGCAGCTTGCTAGGGACTAGCGGGAAAAATGAGCAGTTCTTC.

The CDR3 coding sequence is TGTGCCAGCAGCCCGACAGGGGGTGTAACCGGGGAGCTGTTTTTT. As protein: CASSPTGGVTGELFF. The chain couples TRBV13 to TRBJ2-2; 9 nucleotides align to TRBD1. The CDR3 runs 15 residues. Trimming cost V 5 bases and J 5 bases; bases outside gene matches: 6. Germline values: CDR1 PRHDT, CDR2 FYEKMQ (reference sequence).

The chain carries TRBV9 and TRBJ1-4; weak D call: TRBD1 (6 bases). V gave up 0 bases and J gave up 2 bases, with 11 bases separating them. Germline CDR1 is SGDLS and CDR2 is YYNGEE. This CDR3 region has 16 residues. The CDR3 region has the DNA TGTGCCAGCAGCGTAGCTGGAGGGGGGACTAATGAAAAACTGTTTTTT. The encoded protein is CASSVAGGGTNEKLFF.

DNA of the CDR3: TGTGCCTGGAGTACAAAGACAGGGAAGGGTGAAGCTTTCTTT. This translates into CAWSTKTGKGEAFF. The chain joins TRBV30 to TRBJ1-1, with 7 bases matching TRBD1. Germline-derived CDR1 and CDR2 are GTSNPN and SVGIG (reference sequence). Losses at the gene ends were 2 bases for V and 7 bases for J; bases not matched to a gene: 10. The CDR3 is 14 residues long.

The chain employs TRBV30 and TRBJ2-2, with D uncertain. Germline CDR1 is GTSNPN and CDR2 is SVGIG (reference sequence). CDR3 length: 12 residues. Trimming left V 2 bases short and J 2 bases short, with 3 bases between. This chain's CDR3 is CAWSINTGELFF. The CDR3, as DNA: TGTGCCTGGAGTATAAACACCGGGGAGCTGTTTTTT.

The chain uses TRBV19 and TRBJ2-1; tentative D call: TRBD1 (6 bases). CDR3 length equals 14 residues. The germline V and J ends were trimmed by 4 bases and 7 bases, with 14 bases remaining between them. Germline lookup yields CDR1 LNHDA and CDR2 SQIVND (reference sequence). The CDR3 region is CASSRAGANNEQFF. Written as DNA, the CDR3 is TGTGCCAGTAGTAGGGCAGGGGCGAATAATGAGCAGTTCTTC.

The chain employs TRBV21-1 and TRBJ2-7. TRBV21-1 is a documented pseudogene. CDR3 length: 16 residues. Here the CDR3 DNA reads TGTGCCAGCAGCAAACTCACGGCAGGGAGTACCTACGAGCAGTACTTC. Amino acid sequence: CASSKLTAGSTYEQYF.

The CDR3 protein is CASSVTLRGQQETQYF. In DNA, the CDR3 is TGTGCCAGCAGTGTTACCCTGAGGGGACAGCAAGAGACCCAGTACTTC. The V gene is TRBV2, the J gene TRBJ2-5; 7 nucleotides agree with TRBD1. This CDR3 is built from 16 residues. The germline CDR1 and CDR2 sequences are SNHLY and FYNNEI. Trimming cost V 4 bases and J 2 bases; bases outside gene matches: 10.